A selection of T cell receptor beta chains follows, all from one sample in a study of blood T cell repertoires in COVID-19. Profiling relied on immunoSEQ multiplex PCR, and the TCRdb table lists in-frame clones only, not all of them. The sample lists 36,000 or so clones; 70% to 90% were seen once. The sample consisted of peripheral blood. The receptors originated from a woman in her 70s with active COVID-19. The CDR3 runs from the conserved cysteine through the conserved F or W. D genes are given only for firm matches. Not every row has a clone size; where given, it reads once, few, many or a size class.

length	V	J	D	size	CDR3	DNA
16	TRBV7-2	TRBJ1-5	TRBD1	once	CASSLGQAYSNQPQHF	TGTGCCAGCAGCCTGGGACAGGCTTATAGCAATCAGCCCCAGCATTTT
15	TRBV7-2	TRBJ2-2	NA	NA	CASSGGYLNTGELFF	TGTGCCAGCAGCGGGGGCTACTTGAACACCGGGGAGCTGTTTTTT
15	TRBV27	TRBJ2-4	NA	NA	CASSLSPNPRPIQYF	TGTGCCAGCAGTTTATCTCCTAATCCGCGTCCCATTCAGTACTTC
11	TRBV12-3/TRBV12-4	TRBJ2-7	NA	once	CASSLDTGQYF	TGTGCCAGCAGTTTGGATACGGGGCAGTACTTC
14	TRBV30	TRBJ2-3	NA	NA	CACQSNRVTDTQYF	TGTGCCTGCCAGAGCAACAGGGTAACAGATACGCAGTATTTT
15	TRBV6-5	TRBJ2-3	TRBD2	NA	CASSTLAGGQSSQYF	TGTGCCAGCAGTACACTAGCGGGGGGGCAATCCTCGCAGTATTTT
16	TRBV28	TRBJ1-5	TRBD1	NA	CASAIRGQGYGQPQHF	TGTGCCAGCGCAATTAGGGGACAGGGGTATGGTCAGCCCCAGCATTTT
16	TRBV28	TRBJ1-6	NA	medium-sized	CASSGGPQGENSPLHF	TGTGCCAGCAGTGGGGGCCCACAGGGTGAAAATTCACCCCTCCACTTT
12	TRBV28	TRBJ2-7	TRBD2	NA	CASSSGLGGPYF	TGTGCCAGCAGTTCGGGACTGGGAGGGCCGTACTTC
15	TRBV7-2	TRBJ1-5	TRBD1	NA	CASSFRQGFNQPQHF	TGTGCCAGCAGCTTCAGACAGGGATTCAATCAGCCCCAGCATTTT
13	TRBV10-3	TRBJ1-2	NA	NA	CAIKGEQTEGYTF	TGTGCCATCAAAGGGGAACAGACGGAAGGCTACACCTTC
15	TRBV18	TRBJ2-1	TRBD2	NA	CASSPLAGLYDEQFF	TGTGCCAGCTCACCACTAGCGGGGCTGTACGATGAGCAGTTCTTC
13	TRBV6-5	TRBJ1-5	TRBD1	NA	CASSYDRGQPQHF	TGTGCCAGCAGTTATGACAGGGGGCAGCCCCAGCATTTT
14	TRBV18	TRBJ1-2	NA	NA	CASSPPGTGYGYTF	TGTGCCAGCTCACCACCCGGTACGGGGTATGGCTACACCTTC
15	TRBV6-1	TRBJ2-3	NA	NA	CASSPAVTGGDTQYF	TGTGCCAGCAGTCCTGCGGTGACCGGGGGAGATACGCAGTATTTT
17	TRBV30	TRBJ1-5	NA	NA	CAWSVEGGSYSNQPQHF	TGTGCCTGGAGTGTTGAGGGCGGCAGCTATAGCAATCAGCCCCAGCATTTT
16	TRBV24-1	TRBJ2-2	TRBD2	NA	CATSDTSGVNTGELFF	TGTGCCACCAGTGACACTAGCGGTGTGAACACCGGGGAGCTGTTTTTT
17	TRBV3-1/TRBV3-2	TRBJ1-1	TRBD1	NA	CASSQGPLGGSGVEAFF	TGTGCCAGCAGCCAAGGGCCCTTAGGGGGCAGTGGGGTGGAAGCTTTCTTT
16	TRBV11-2	TRBJ1-3	NA	NA	CASSLVPQSSGNTIYF	TGTGCCAGCAGCTTAGTGCCACAGAGCTCTGGAAACACCATATATTTT
17	TRBV4-2	TRBJ2-2	NA	NA	CASSFSGRRGRAGELFF	TGTGCCAGCAGCTTTAGTGGGCGGCGGGGACGGGCCGGGGAGCTGTTTTTT